This is a list of T cell receptor beta chains from one sample in a study of tumor and adjacent non-tumor tissue in lung cancer. Each CDR3 protein is one row after TCRdb ran MiXCR on the multiplex PCR reads. The table lists 90,000 to 110,000 distinct CDR3 sequences, about 61% of them singletons, with around 20% in the top ten. The sample comprised distant non-tumor lung tissue. The source is a man aged 60 to 75 with non-small cell lung cancer. The CDR3 runs from the conserved cysteine through the conserved F or W. D genes are given only for firm matches. Not every row has a clone size; where given, it reads once, few, many or a size class.

cdr3_aa: CASSQALFVQDEQLF
cdr3_nt: TGCGCCAGCAGCCAAGCTCTGTTCGTGCAGGATGAGCAGCTCTTC
d_call: NA
v_call: TRBV4-3
cdr3_length: 15
clone_size: NA
j_call: TRBJ2-1

cdr3_aa: CACSSGLVGAANTGELFF
cdr3_nt: TGTGCCTGCAGCTCGGGACTAGTGGGAGCGGCGAACACCGGGGAGCTGTTTTTT
d_call: TRBD2
v_call: TRBV11-2
cdr3_length: 18
clone_size: NA
j_call: TRBJ2-2

cdr3_aa: CASTKDRKLYNEQFF
cdr3_nt: TGCGCCAGCACCAAGGACAGAAAACTTTACAATGAGCAGTTCTTC
d_call: NA
v_call: TRBV5-1
cdr3_length: 15
clone_size: many
j_call: TRBJ2-1

cdr3_aa: CASSLEIPDRAGEQLF
cdr3_nt: TGTGCCAGTAGCTTGGAGATCCCTGACAGGGCGGGTGAGCAGTTATTC
d_call: TRBD1
v_call: TRBV5-5
cdr3_length: 16
clone_size: NA
j_call: TRBJ2-7

cdr3_aa: CASSVNCQLINEQFF
cdr3_nt: TGTGCCAGCAGTGTCAACTGTCAATTGATCAATGAGCAGTTCTTC
d_call: NA
v_call: TRBV2
cdr3_length: 15
clone_size: NA
j_call: TRBJ2-1

cdr3_aa: CVSSGRGASGRLGGYNEQFF
cdr3_nt: TGTGTCAGCAGTGGGCGTGGGGCTAGCGGTAGGCTCGGGGGATACAATGAGCAGTTCTTC
d_call: TRBD2
v_call: TRBV6-2/TRBV6-3
cdr3_length: 20
clone_size: NA
j_call: TRBJ2-1

cdr3_aa: CASSTTSGNEGTQYF
cdr3_nt: TGTGCCAGCAGCACCACTAGCGGGAATGAAGGGACCCAGTACTTC
d_call: TRBD2
v_call: TRBV11-2
cdr3_length: 15
clone_size: NA
j_call: TRBJ2-5

cdr3_aa: CACGHQNTIYF
cdr3_nt: TGTGCCTGCGGCCATCAAAACACCATATATTTT
d_call: NA
v_call: TRBV6-6
cdr3_length: 11
clone_size: NA
j_call: TRBJ1-3

cdr3_aa: CASGQDQGSNQPQHF
cdr3_nt: TGCGCCAGCGGCCAAGACCAGGGTAGTAATCAGCCGCAGCATTTT
d_call: NA
v_call: TRBV4-1
cdr3_length: 15
clone_size: NA
j_call: TRBJ1-5

cdr3_aa: CASSHGANEQFF
cdr3_nt: TGTGCCAGCAGCCATGGGGCGAATGAGCAGTTCTTC
d_call: NA
v_call: TRBV11-1
cdr3_length: 12
clone_size: once
j_call: TRBJ2-1

cdr3_aa: CASSLVGEDTQYF
cdr3_nt: TGTGCCAGCAGCTTAGTTGGCGAAGATACGCAGTATTTT
d_call: NA
v_call: TRBV11-3
cdr3_length: 13
clone_size: many
j_call: TRBJ2-3

cdr3_aa: CASSRRRPPYEQYF
cdr3_nt: TGTGCCAGCAGTCGGCGGCGACCCCCCTACGAGCAGTACTTC
d_call: NA
v_call: TRBV6-5
cdr3_length: 14
clone_size: many
j_call: TRBJ2-7

cdr3_aa: CAISLDWDGYTF
cdr3_nt: TGTGCCATCAGCTTGGATTGGGACGGCTACACCTTC
d_call: NA
v_call: TRBV7-9
cdr3_length: 12
clone_size: NA
j_call: TRBJ1-2

cdr3_aa: CSGRARGTVEQPQHF
cdr3_nt: TGCAGTGGTAGAGCACGCGGGACAGTGGAGCAGCCCCAGCATTTT
d_call: TRBD1
v_call: TRBV20-1
cdr3_length: 15
clone_size: NA
j_call: TRBJ1-5

cdr3_aa: CAGSLGRQRGAGNTEAFF
cdr3_nt: TGCGCCGGCAGCTTGGGCCGGCAGAGGGGTGCAGGAAATACTGAAGCTTTCTTT
d_call: NA
v_call: TRBV5-1
cdr3_length: 18
clone_size: NA
j_call: TRBJ1-1

cdr3_aa: CASSQDHRDSPSYEQYF
cdr3_nt: TGCGCCAGCAGCCAAGATCACCGGGACAGCCCGTCCTACGAGCAGTACTTC
d_call: TRBD1
v_call: TRBV4-1
cdr3_length: 17
clone_size: many
j_call: TRBJ2-7

cdr3_aa: CASRLTRQPYNEQFF
cdr3_nt: TGTGCCAGCAGGCTCACCCGACAGCCCTACAATGAGCAGTTCTTC
d_call: NA
v_call: TRBV6-1
cdr3_length: 15
clone_size: many
j_call: TRBJ2-1

cdr3_aa: CACSSDGAWVTQYF
cdr3_nt: TGTGCCTGCAGTTCCGACGGAGCTTGGGTGACCCAGTACTTC
d_call: NA
v_call: TRBV11-2
cdr3_length: 14
clone_size: NA
j_call: TRBJ2-5

cdr3_aa: CASIVKAGGLVYEQYF
cdr3_nt: TGTGCCAGCATCGTTAAGGCGGGGGGGCTGGTCTACGAGCAGTACTTC
d_call: TRBD2
v_call: TRBV13
cdr3_length: 16
clone_size: NA
j_call: TRBJ2-7

cdr3_aa: CSGKGGPSVGNTEAFF
cdr3_nt: TGCAGTGGGAAAGGGGGTCCCTCGGTAGGAAACACTGAAGCTTTCTTT
d_call: NA
v_call: TRBV20-1
cdr3_length: 16
clone_size: many
j_call: TRBJ1-1

cdr3_aa: CCAPGPQGNTIYF
cdr3_nt: TGCTGCGCGCCGGGACCACAAGGAAACACCATATATTTT
d_call: NA
v_call: TRBV29-1
cdr3_length: 13
clone_size: NA
j_call: TRBJ1-3

cdr3_aa: CSDRDADYNEQFF
cdr3_nt: TGCAGTGATAGAGATGCGGATTACAATGAGCAGTTCTTC
d_call: NA
v_call: TRBV20-1
cdr3_length: 13
clone_size: NA
j_call: TRBJ2-1

cdr3_aa: CASSQDLTEGGTAYSTQYF
cdr3_nt: TGCGCCAGCAGCCAAGATCTAACCGAAGGGGGTACGGCGTACAGTACGCAGTATTTT
d_call: NA
v_call: TRBV4-3
cdr3_length: 19
clone_size: NA
j_call: TRBJ2-3

cdr3_aa: CASSFRVGNQPQHF
cdr3_nt: TGTGCCAGCAGTTTCAGGGTCGGCAATCAGCCCCAGCATTTT
d_call: NA
v_call: TRBV28
cdr3_length: 14
clone_size: many
j_call: TRBJ1-5

cdr3_aa: CAISGSLSTGELFF
cdr3_nt: TGTGCCATCAGTGGAAGTTTGAGCACCGGGGAGCTGTTTTTT
d_call: NA
v_call: TRBV10-3
cdr3_length: 14
clone_size: few
j_call: TRBJ2-2

cdr3_aa: CTIWVAGFTDTQYF
cdr3_nt: TGCACCATCTGGGTAGCGGGGTTCACAGATACGCAGTATTTT
d_call: TRBD2
v_call: TRBV10-2
cdr3_length: 14
clone_size: once
j_call: TRBJ2-3

cdr3_aa: CASNQDLGSNQPQYF
cdr3_nt: TGCGCCAGCAACCAAGACCTCGGTTCCAATCAGCCCCAGTATTTT
d_call: NA
v_call: TRBV4-1
cdr3_length: 15
clone_size: NA
j_call: TRBJ2-3

cdr3_aa: CTSTVDRDNSPLHF
cdr3_nt: TGTACCAGTACCGTGGACAGGGATAATTCACCCCTCCACTTT
d_call: TRBD1
v_call: TRBV6-6
cdr3_length: 14
clone_size: NA
j_call: TRBJ1-6

cdr3_aa: CATVKGTSPYNGQFF
cdr3_nt: TGTGCCACCGTCAAGGGGACTAGCCCCTACAATGGGCAGTTCTTC
d_call: TRBD2
v_call: TRBV28
cdr3_length: 15
clone_size: NA
j_call: TRBJ2-1

cdr3_aa: CSARGREGSSYNEQFF
cdr3_nt: TGCAGTGCTAGAGGGAGGGAGGGAAGCTCCTACAATGAGCAGTTCTTC
d_call: TRBD2
v_call: TRBV20-1
cdr3_length: 16
clone_size: many
j_call: TRBJ2-1

cdr3_aa: CSARRSTDTEYF
cdr3_nt: TGCAGTGCCAGACGCTCAACAGATACGGAGTATTTT
d_call: NA
v_call: TRBV20-1
cdr3_length: 12
clone_size: NA
j_call: TRBJ2-3